This TCR beta chain was sequenced during a study of CD8 T cells in ankylosing spondylitis. This clonotype was counted only a few times. The junction shows a germline mismatch at one end, possibly a read error. Germline lookup yields CDR1 DFQATT and CDR2 SNEGSKA (reference sequence). This CDR3 has 14 residues. Via MiXCR, TCRdb re-called the 5' RACE reads, giving one row per CDR3 protein. The table lists almost 250,000 distinct CDR3 sequences, over 30% of them singletons. This chain connects TRBV20-1 to TRBJ2-1; 7 positions agree with TRBD2. The receptor's source is a male donor with ankylosing spondylitis or in good health (not recorded which). The specimen sequenced was blood, either unsorted or a sorted T cell fraction (not recorded which). CDR3 residues: CSARGTSANNEQFF. CDR3 nucleotide sequence: TGCAGTGCCAGAGGCACTAGCGCAAACAATGAGCAGTTCTTC.